This T cell receptor (beta chain) came from a study of Graves' ophthalmopathy and Graves' hyperthyroidism. V was cut by 3 bases and J by 7 bases, with 10 bases left in between. The CDR3 length is 13 residues. The germline V gene has CDR1 PRHDT and CDR2 FYEKMQ (reference sequence). Beta-chain TCR CDR3 regions were amplified from RNA transcripts. Investigators did first-round RT-PCR with HTBI primers, then second-round multiplex PCR. TCRdb redid the calling of the multiplex PCR reads with MiXCR, one entry per CDR3 protein. The table lists 560,000 or so distinct CDR3 sequences, under 40% of them singletons.

This receptor was obtained from an adult man with Graves' hyperthyroidism. The V gene is TRBV13, the J gene TRBJ1-5, with D possibly matching TRBD1 (5 bases). The sequencing sample was made of peripheral blood or thyroid tissue (not recorded which). In DNA form, the CDR3 reads TGTGCCAGCAGCTTTGGGGGACGCCAGCCCCAGCATTTT. It codes for CASSFGGRQPQHF.